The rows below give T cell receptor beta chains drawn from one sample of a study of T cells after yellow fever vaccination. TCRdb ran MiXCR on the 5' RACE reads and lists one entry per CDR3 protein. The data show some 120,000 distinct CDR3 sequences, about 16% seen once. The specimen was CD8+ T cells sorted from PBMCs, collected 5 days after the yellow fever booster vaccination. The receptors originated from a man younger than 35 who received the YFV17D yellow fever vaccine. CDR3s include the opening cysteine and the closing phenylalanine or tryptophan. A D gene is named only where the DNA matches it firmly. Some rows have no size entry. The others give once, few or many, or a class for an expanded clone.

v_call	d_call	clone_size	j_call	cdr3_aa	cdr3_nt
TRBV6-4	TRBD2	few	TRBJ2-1	CASSPSGGANEQFF	TGTGCCAGCAGCCCTAGCGGGGGGGCCAATGAGCAGTTCTTC
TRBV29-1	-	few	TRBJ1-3	CSVEWDGNTIYF	TGCAGCGTTGAATGGGATGGAAACACCATATATTTT
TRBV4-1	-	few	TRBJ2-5	CASSQGPHQETQYF	TGCGCCAGCAGCCAGGGGCCCCACCAAGAGACCCAGTACTTC
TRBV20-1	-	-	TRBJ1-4	CSARDLGLQGGATNEKLFF	TGCAGTGCTAGAGATCTAGGCCTCCAGGGAGGAGCAACTAATGAAAAACTGTTTTTT
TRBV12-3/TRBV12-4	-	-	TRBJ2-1	CASSSGVLNEQFF	TGTGCCAGCAGTTCCGGGGTCCTTAATGAGCAGTTCTTC
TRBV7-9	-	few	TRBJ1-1	CASSAVRGYTEAFF	TGTGCCAGCAGCGCCGTTCGGGGGTACACTGAAGCTTTCTTT
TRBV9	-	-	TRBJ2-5	CASSVIRTAGTQYF	TGTGCCAGCAGCGTAATCCGTACAGCCGGGACCCAGTACTTC
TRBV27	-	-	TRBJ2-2	CASSKRGALPGELFF	TGTGCCAGCAGTAAACGGGGGGCCCTTCCCGGGGAGCTGTTTTTT
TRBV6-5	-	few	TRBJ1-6	CASSTPPGGGSPLHF	TGTGCCAGCAGTACCCCCCCGGGGGGAGGATCACCCCTCCACTTT
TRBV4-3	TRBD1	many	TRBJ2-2	CASSPATGSTGELFF	TGCGCCAGCAGCCCAGCGACAGGGAGCACCGGGGAGCTGTTTTTT
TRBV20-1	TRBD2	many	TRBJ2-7	CSARVPSGGYEQYF	TGCAGTGCTAGAGTGCCTAGCGGGGGTTACGAGCAGTACTTC
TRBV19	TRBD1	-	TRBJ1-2	CASRGTGNPGVGYTF	TGTGCCAGTAGAGGGACAGGGAACCCAGGAGTGGGCTACACCTTC
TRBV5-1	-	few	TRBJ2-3	CASRKRVAWTDTQYF	TGCGCCAGCCGAAAGAGGGTGGCGTGGACAGATACGCAGTATTTT
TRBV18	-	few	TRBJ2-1	CASSPPAASSYNEQFF	TGTGCCAGCTCACCACCGGCGGCCAGCTCCTACAATGAGCAGTTCTTC
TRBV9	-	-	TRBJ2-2	CASSVGSIGELFF	TGTGCCAGCAGCGTGGGGTCTATCGGGGAGCTGTTTTTT
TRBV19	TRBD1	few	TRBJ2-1	CASSSGQGVWSEQFF	TGTGCCAGTAGTTCAGGACAGGGGGTTTGGAGTGAGCAGTTCTTC
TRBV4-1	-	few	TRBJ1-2	CASSPTTEANYGYTF	TGCGCCAGCAGCCCGACAACCGAAGCCAACTATGGCTACACCTTC
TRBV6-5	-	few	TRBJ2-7	CASSSGLYKYEQYF	TGTGCCAGCAGTTCGGGACTTTATAAGTACGAGCAGTACTTC
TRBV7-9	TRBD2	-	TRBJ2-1	CASSKTSVPYNEQFF	TGTGCCAGCAGCAAAACTAGCGTCCCCTACAATGAGCAGTTCTTC
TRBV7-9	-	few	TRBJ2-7	CASGGGRASYEQYF	TGTGCCAGCGGGGGGGGCAGAGCTTCCTACGAGCAGTACTTC
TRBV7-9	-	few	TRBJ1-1	CASSGAGNTEAFF	TGTGCCAGCAGCGGGGCCGGGAACACTGAAGCTTTCTTT
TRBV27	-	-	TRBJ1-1	CASSPGRMNTEAFF	TGTGCCAGCAGTCCCGGACGGATGAACACTGAAGCTTTCTTT
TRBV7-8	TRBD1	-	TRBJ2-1	CASSPTTGVYEQFF	TGTGCCAGCAGCCCCACGACAGGGGTGTATGAGCAGTTCTTC
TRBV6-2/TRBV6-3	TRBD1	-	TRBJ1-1	CASSAWTGPVALNTEAFF	TGTGCCAGCAGTGCGTGGACAGGGCCGGTGGCTTTGAACACTGAAGCTTTCTTT
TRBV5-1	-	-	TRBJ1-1	CASSWVVSAANTEAFF	TGCGCCAGCAGCTGGGTGGTTAGCGCCGCGAACACTGAAGCTTTCTTT
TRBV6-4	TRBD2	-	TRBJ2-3	CASSTIAGGTDTQYF	TGTGCCAGCAGCACCATAGCGGGGGGGACAGATACGCAGTATTTT
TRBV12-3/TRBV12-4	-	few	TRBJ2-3	CASSPSYGGRGTDTQYF	TGTGCCAGCAGCCCGAGTTATGGGGGAAGGGGCACAGATACGCAGTATTTT
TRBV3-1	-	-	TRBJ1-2	CASSPETGLGENYGYTF	TGTGCCAGCAGCCCCGAGACAGGTCTTGGGGAGAACTATGGCTACACCTTC
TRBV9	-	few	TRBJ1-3	CASSVGSSLYTIYF	TGTGCCAGCAGCGTGGGGAGTTCGTTGTACACCATATATTTT
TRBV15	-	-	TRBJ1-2	CATSRAGPSYGYTF	TGTGCCACCAGCAGAGCGGGGCCCTCCTATGGCTACACCTTC
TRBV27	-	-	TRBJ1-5	CASSFVGGIQPQHF	TGTGCCAGCAGTTTTGTGGGAGGTATACAGCCCCAGCATTTT
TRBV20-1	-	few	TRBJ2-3	CSARAPRGGDSTDTQYF	TGCAGTGCTAGAGCCCCTAGGGGCGGGGATAGCACAGATACGCAGTATTTT
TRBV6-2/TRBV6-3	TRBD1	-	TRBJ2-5	CASSYPTGHQETQYF	TGTGCCAGCAGTTACCCGACAGGGCACCAAGAGACCCAGTACTTC
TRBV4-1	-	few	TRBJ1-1	CASSQGIGWDTEAFF	TGCGCCAGCAGCCAAGGTATTGGGTGGGACACTGAAGCTTTCTTT
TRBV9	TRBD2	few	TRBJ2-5	CASSVWAGVAETQYF	TGTGCCAGCAGCGTATGGGCGGGGGTGGCGGAGACCCAGTACTTC
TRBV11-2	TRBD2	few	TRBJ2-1	CASSLDTWGGLAGSEQFF	TGTGCCAGCAGCTTAGATACCTGGGGGGGACTAGCGGGATCTGAGCAGTTCTTC
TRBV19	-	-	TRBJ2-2	CASTSMRGNTGELFF	TGTGCCAGTACCTCTATGCGGGGTAACACCGGGGAGCTGTTTTTT
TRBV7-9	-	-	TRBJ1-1	CASSPRGGGNTEAFF	TGTGCCAGCAGCCCCCGCGGAGGTGGGAACACTGAAGCTTTCTTT
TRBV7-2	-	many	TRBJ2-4	CASSSSVGMAKNIQYF	TGTGCCAGCAGCTCGAGCGTGGGGATGGCCAAAAACATTCAGTACTTC
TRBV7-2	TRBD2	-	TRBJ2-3	CASSLGGGRSDTQYF	TGTGCCAGCAGCTTAGGCGGGGGTCGTTCAGATACGCAGTATTTT
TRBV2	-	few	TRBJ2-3	CASSEKYLRGPDTQYF	TGTGCCAGCAGTGAAAAGTATCTAAGGGGTCCAGATACGCAGTATTTT
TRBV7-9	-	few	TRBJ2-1	CASSLEGSRVEQFF	TGTGCCAGCAGCTTAGAGGGGTCCAGGGTGGAACAGTTCTTC
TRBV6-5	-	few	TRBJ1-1	CASSYSERAFSNTEAFF	TGTGCCAGCAGTTACTCGGAAAGAGCCTTTAGTAACACTGAAGCTTTCTTT
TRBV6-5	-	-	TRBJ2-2	CASKITYTGELFF	TGTGCCAGCAAAATAACATACACCGGGGAGCTGTTTTTT
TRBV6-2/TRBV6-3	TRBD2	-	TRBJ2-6	CASSYAGTSGYSSGANVLTF	TGTGCCAGCAGTTACGCGGGGACTAGCGGGTACAGCTCTGGGGCCAACGTCCTGACTTTC
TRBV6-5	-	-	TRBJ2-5	CASSPDKGRGQETQYF	TGTGCCAGCAGCCCCGACAAAGGAAGGGGACAAGAGACCCAGTACTTC
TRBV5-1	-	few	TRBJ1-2	CASSSNSWEDGYTF	TGCGCCAGCAGCTCGAACTCTTGGGAGGATGGCTACACCTTC
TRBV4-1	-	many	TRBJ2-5	CASSQVARGEETQYF	TGCGCCAGCAGCCAAGTTGCCAGGGGCGAAGAGACCCAGTACTTC
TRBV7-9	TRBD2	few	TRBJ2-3	CASTSARPAGVTDTQYF	TGTGCCAGCACCTCAGCGAGGCCAGCGGGGGTCACAGATACGCAGTATTTT
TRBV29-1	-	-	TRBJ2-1	CSVEGWLPSDEQFF	TGCAGCGTTGAGGGTTGGCTCCCCTCCGATGAGCAGTTCTTC
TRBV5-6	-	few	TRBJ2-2	CASSSVSGYTGELFF	TGTGCCAGCAGCTCAGTATCAGGGTACACCGGGGAGCTGTTTTTT
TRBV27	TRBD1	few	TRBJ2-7	CASSTGGKSYEQYF	TGTGCCAGCAGTACAGGGGGCAAATCCTACGAGCAGTACTTC
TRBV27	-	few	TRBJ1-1	CASSPTKGRTEAFF	TGTGCCAGCAGCCCAACTAAGGGGCGTACTGAAGCTTTCTTT
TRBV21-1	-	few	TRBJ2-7	CASSTFRQVYIYEQYF	TGTGCCAGCAGCACCTTTAGACAGGTGTACATCTACGAGCAGTACTTC
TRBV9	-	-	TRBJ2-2	CASSVEGGTGELFF	TGTGCCAGCAGCGTAGAAGGAGGCACCGGGGAGCTGTTTTTT
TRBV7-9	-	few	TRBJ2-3	CASSPWDGRGTDTQYF	TGTGCCAGCAGCCCCTGGGACGGTAGAGGGACAGATACGCAGTATTTT
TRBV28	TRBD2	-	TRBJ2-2	CASSLPWTSGATGELFF	TGTGCCAGCAGTTTACCCTGGACTAGCGGGGCGACCGGGGAGCTGTTTTTT
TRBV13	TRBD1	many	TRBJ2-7	CASATGQGVNEQYF	TGTGCCAGTGCAACGGGACAGGGTGTCAACGAGCAGTACTTC
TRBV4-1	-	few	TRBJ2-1	CASSQDPGFDEQFF	TGCGCCAGCAGCCAAGATCCAGGGTTCGATGAGCAGTTCTTC